The clone carrying this T cell receptor beta chain was seen ten or more times. The antigen is unknown. This sample stems from a study of human T cells and chemical hapten exposure. Overall study context: During the roughly 25-week study period, patients had diphenylcyclopropenone applied to the scalp every week.

Study-wide findings and caveats: After DPC sensitization, TCRs above 1 in 1000 frequency showed no change. Expanded TCRs formed significantly more large CDR3 similarity clusters than controls.

This CDR3 has 15 residues. CDR1 is SEHNR, CDR2 FQNEAQ, per germline (reference sequence). The V end lost 3 bases, the J end lost 3 bases, and 13 bases lay between the germline ends. TCRdb fed the RACE reads into MiXCR, producing one record per CDR3 protein. The sample contains under 400,000 distinct CDR3 sequences, 4.5% to 6% of which appear only once. Time point noted: pre-sensitization, week 0. Sample treatment: therapeutic diphenylcyclopropenone sensitization with weekly scalp DPC. Specimen: whole blood, collected in connection with sensitization to the hapten diphenylcyclopropenone (DPC). The receptor's source is a woman in her forties or fifties with alopecia areata. Some clones in this sample may be carry-over from other donors' samples. The chain uses TRBV7-9 and TRBJ2-3; D perhaps matches TRBD1 (6 bases). CDR3 sequence: CASSLGAVKTDTQYF. In DNA, the CDR3 is TGTGCCAGCAGCTTGGGGGCGGTAAAGACAGATACGCAGTATTTT.